This T cell receptor beta chain originates from a study of PD-1 blockade in mismatch repair-deficient tumors. Study overall: Patients had about a dozen mismatch repair-deficient cancer types and were previously treated and progressing.

Mismatch repair deficiency was confirmed in all patients, by PCR or immunohistochemistry. TCR sequencing covered a few patients who responded to pembrolizumab. As regards this clone: The antigen remains undetermined. The junction departs from germline at one end; a sequencing error may be responsible.

The CDR3 is 13 residues long. Germline V gene sequence: CDR1 SSHAT, CDR2 FNYEAQ (reference sequence). Study results and limitations: Rapid post-treatment expansion, then contraction, generally preceding radiologic response, marked tumor-resident clones.

Sequenced by immunoSEQ multiplex PCR; TCRdb stores in-frame clones only, minus some. In the table there are some 130,000 clones, 85% to 90% of which are singletons. The V call is TRBV7-7, the J call TRBJ2-2; D is undetermined. The sample in question was peripheral blood, obtained approximately 73 weeks after starting pembrolizumab. This clonotype was obtained from an adult with mismatch repair-deficient cancer. In nucleotides, the CDR3 is TGTGCTAGCAGTCGCAGCCTGGCCGGGGAGCTGTTTTTT. Residues: CASSRSLAGELFF.